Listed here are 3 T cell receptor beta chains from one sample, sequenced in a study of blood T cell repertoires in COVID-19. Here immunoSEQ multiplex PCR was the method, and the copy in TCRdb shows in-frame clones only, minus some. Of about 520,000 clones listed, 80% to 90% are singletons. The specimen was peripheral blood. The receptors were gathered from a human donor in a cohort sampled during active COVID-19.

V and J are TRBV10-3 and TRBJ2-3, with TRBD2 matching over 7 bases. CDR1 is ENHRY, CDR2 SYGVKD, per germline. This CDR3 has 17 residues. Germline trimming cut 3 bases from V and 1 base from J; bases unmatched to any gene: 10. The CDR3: CAISERGGSGGTDTQYF. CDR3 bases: TGTGCCATCAGTGAACGGGGCGGGAGTGGTGGCACAGATACGCAGTATTTT.

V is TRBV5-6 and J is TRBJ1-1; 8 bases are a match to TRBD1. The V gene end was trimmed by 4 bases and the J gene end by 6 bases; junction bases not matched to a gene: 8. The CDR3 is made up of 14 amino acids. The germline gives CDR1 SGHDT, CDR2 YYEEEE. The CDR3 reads CASSPWDRRSEAFF. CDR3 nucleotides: TGTGCCAGCAGCCCTTGGGACAGGCGGTCTGAAGCTTTCTTT.

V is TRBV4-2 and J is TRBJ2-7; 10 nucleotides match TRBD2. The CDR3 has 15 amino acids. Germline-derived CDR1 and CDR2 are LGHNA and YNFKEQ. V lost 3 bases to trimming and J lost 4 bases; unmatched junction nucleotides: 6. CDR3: CASSHALAGTYEQYF. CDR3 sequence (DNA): TGTGCCAGCAGCCATGCACTAGCGGGAACATACGAGCAGTACTTC.